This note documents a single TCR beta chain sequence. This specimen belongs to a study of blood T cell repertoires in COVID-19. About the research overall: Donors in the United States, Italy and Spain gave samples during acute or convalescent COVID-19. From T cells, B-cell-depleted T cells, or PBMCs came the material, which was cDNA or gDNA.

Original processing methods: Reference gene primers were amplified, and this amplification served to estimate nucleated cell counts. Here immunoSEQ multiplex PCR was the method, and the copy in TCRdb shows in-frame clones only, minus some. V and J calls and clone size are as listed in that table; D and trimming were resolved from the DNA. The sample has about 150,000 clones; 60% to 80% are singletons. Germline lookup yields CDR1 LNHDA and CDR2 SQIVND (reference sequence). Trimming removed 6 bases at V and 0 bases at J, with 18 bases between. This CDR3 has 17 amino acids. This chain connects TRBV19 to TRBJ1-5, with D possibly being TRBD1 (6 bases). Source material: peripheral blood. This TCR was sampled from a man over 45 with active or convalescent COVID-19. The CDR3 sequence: CASSHIRDKYSNQPQHF. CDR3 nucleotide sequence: TGTGCCAGTAGCCATATCCGGGACAAGTATAGCAATCAGCCCCAGCATTTT. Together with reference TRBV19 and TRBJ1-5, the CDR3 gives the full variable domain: DGGITQSPKYLFRKEGQNVTLSCEQNLNHDAMYWYRQDPGQGLRLIYYSQIVNDFQKGDIAEGYSVSREKKESFPLTVTSAQKNPTAFYLCASSHIRDKYSNQPQHFGDGTRLSIL.